The entry that follows covers one T cell receptor beta chain sequence. The record originates from a study of blood T cell repertoires in COVID-19. Study overall: Researchers got acute and convalescent COVID-19 samples from the United States, Italy and Spain. The analysed material was cDNA or gDNA that came from T cells, B-cell-depleted T cells, or PBMCs.

CDR3 size: 15 residues. CDR1 and CDR2 (germline): SGHAT, FQNNGV. Trimming left V 1 base short and J 3 bases short, with 10 bases between. Authors' data handling: Nucleated cell counts were estimated from reference gene primer amplification. Sequencing used immunoSEQ multiplex PCR; TCRdb keeps in-frame clones, though not all of them. The V and J calls and clone size are taken from that table; D and trimming were inferred from the DNA. The sample holds over 70,000 clones, approximately 89% seen once. This TCR came from a man older than 75 with acute or convalescent COVID-19. The specimen was peripheral blood. The chain is built from TRBV11-2 and TRBJ2-1; TRBD2 might be the D (5 bases). CDR3 nucleotides: TGTGCCAGCAGCTTAGGGGCGGGCAACTACAATGAGCAGTTCTTC. Its protein product is CASSLGAGNYNEQFF.